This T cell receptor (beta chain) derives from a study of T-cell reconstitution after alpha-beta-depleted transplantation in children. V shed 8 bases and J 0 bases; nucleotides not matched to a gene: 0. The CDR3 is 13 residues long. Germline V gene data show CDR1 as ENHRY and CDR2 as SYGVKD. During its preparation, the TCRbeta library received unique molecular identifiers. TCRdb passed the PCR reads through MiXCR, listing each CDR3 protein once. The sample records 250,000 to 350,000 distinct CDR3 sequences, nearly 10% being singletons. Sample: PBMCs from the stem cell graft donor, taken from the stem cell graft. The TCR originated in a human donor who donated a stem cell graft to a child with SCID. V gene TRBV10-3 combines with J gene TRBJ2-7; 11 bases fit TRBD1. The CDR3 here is CAIGQGASYEQYF. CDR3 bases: TGTGCCATCGGACAGGGGGCCTCCTACGAGCAGTACTTC.